The rows below give T cell receptor beta chains drawn from one sample of a study of long-term antiretroviral therapy in people with HIV. Generated by immunoSEQ multiplex PCR, the TCRdb table keeps only in-frame clones and is missing some. In the table there are 25,000 to 35,000 clones, roughly 96% of which are singletons. The input for sequencing was unsorted PBMCs, taken 5.3 years after starting antiretroviral therapy. The receptors derive from a man younger than 45 with HIV. The CDR3 runs from the conserved cysteine through the conserved F or W. Fields, in order: D gene, V gene, J gene, clone size, CDR3 DNA, CDR3 protein. The D gene is left open where the match is weak. The listing skips clone size in some rows; elsewhere it reads once, few, many or a size class.

NA,TRBV5-1,TRBJ2-7,NA,TGCGCCAGCAGCTTGCCTCATCGCTACGAGCAGTACTTC,CASSLPHRYEQYF
NA,TRBV4-3,TRBJ2-2,NA,TGCGCCAGCAGCCAACTCCGGGACAATTTGTACACCGGGGAGCTGTTTTTT,CASSQLRDNLYTGELFF
NA,TRBV5-4,TRBJ2-3,few,TGTGCCTCCCACGCGGGGGCAACAGATACGCAGTATTTT,CASHAGATDTQYF
NA,TRBV6-1,TRBJ2-3,NA,TGTGCCAGCAGTGCCGCGTCGGGGGATACGCAGTATTTT,CASSAASGDTQYF
NA,TRBV7-2,TRBJ2-7,NA,TGTGCCAGCAGCCTCGAGAGGAACGAGCAGTACTTC,CASSLERNEQYF
NA,TRBV15,TRBJ2-2,once,TGTGCCACCAGCAGTCGGAATAGCAGATCCACCGGGGAGCTGTTTTTT,CATSSRNSRSTGELFF
TRBD2,TRBV7-9,TRBJ2-7,NA,TGTGCCAGCAGCTTACGGGGGACTAGCGGAACCTACGAGCAGTACTTC,CASSLRGTSGTYEQYF
TRBD1,TRBV7-9,TRBJ1-2,NA,TGTGCCAGCAGCCCTCTTCCCGGGACAGGGAGTTATGGCTACACCTTC,CASSPLPGTGSYGYTF
NA,TRBV9,TRBJ2-1,NA,TGTGCCAGCAGCGTAGTTACCGAGGGTGAGCAGTTCTTC,CASSVVTEGEQFF
NA,TRBV12-2,TRBJ2-5,NA,TGTGCAAGTCGTTCAACTAGAAAGGAAGACGAGACCCAGTACTTC,CASRSTRKEDETQYF
NA,TRBV7-3,TRBJ1-3,NA,TGTGCCAGCAGCAGCCAAGGAAACACCATATATTTT,CASSSQGNTIYF
TRBD1,TRBV7-2,TRBJ2-7,NA,TGTGCCTCGAGGGCCGACAGGGGGCTAAATGGGGCCTACGAGCAGTACTTC,CASRADRGLNGAYEQYF
TRBD2,TRBV2,TRBJ2-5,NA,TGTGCCAGCAGTGCTCAGCGGGGGGCCCTCGAGACCCAGTACTTC,CASSAQRGALETQYF
NA,TRBV6-4,TRBJ1-2,once,TGTGCCAGCAGTGAGGGGGCTAACTATGGCTACACCTTC,CASSEGANYGYTF
NA,TRBV5-1,TRBJ1-5,NA,TGCGCCAGCAGCCTATCGGGGGATAGCAATCAGCCCCAGCATTTT,CASSLSGDSNQPQHF
TRBD1,TRBV7-2,TRBJ1-1,once,TGTGCCAGCAGCCTCCGACAGGGGGCGAGGATGAACACTGAAGCTTTCTTT,CASSLRQGARMNTEAFF
TRBD2,TRBV27,TRBJ2-1,NA,TGTGCCAGCAGTCCAGCTAGCGGGAGGGGCCCCGGTGAGCAGTTCTTC,CASSPASGRGPGEQFF
NA,TRBV30,TRBJ1-5,NA,TGTGCCTGGAGTTGGGATAGCAATCAGCCCCAGCATTTT,CAWSWDSNQPQHF
TRBD1,TRBV19,TRBJ2-7,NA,TGTGCCAGTAGTTTCGGACAGGGGAAGTCCTACGAGCAGTACTTC,CASSFGQGKSYEQYF
TRBD2,TRBV2,TRBJ2-7,NA,TGTGCCAGCGGCAGTGGACTAGCATACATCGAGCAGTACTTC,CASGSGLAYIEQYF
NA,TRBV5-1,TRBJ2-1,NA,TGCGCCAGCAGCTTGATAGGGTGGGATGAGCAGTTCTTC,CASSLIGWDEQFF
NA,TRBV7-8,TRBJ2-7,NA,TGTGCCAGCAGCTCCCGGGGACGTCCCTACGAGCAGTACTTC,CASSSRGRPYEQYF
TRBD1,TRBV5-4,TRBJ1-1,NA,TGTGCCAGCAGCCCAGACAGGGGGCGCACTGAAGCTTTCTTT,CASSPDRGRTEAFF
NA,TRBV9,TRBJ2-1,few,TGTGCCAGCAGCCCTCAGACTGGAAACAATGAGCAGTTCTTC,CASSPQTGNNEQFF
TRBD2,TRBV9,TRBJ2-3,NA,TGTGCCAGCAGCAAACTAGCGGTTGTGGCAGATACGCAGTATTTT,CASSKLAVVADTQYF
NA,TRBV5-4,TRBJ2-7,NA,TGTGCCAGCAGCTTGGGGACATCCAACGAGCAGTACTTC,CASSLGTSNEQYF
NA,TRBV5-5,TRBJ1-2,NA,TGTGCCAGCAGCGTCGGGCGGTATGGCTACACCTTC,CASSVGRYGYTF
NA,TRBV7-8,TRBJ1-1,NA,TGTGCCAGCAGCCCTACCATGAACACTGAAGCTTTCTTT,CASSPTMNTEAFF
NA,TRBV10-3,TRBJ2-1,NA,TGTGCCATCAGTGAGTCGGTTGCCAATGAGCAGTTCTTC,CAISESVANEQFF
TRBD1,TRBV6-1,TRBJ1-5,NA,TGTGCCAGCAGTGAAAGACAGGGGGACAATCAGCCCCAGCATTTT,CASSERQGDNQPQHF
NA,TRBV29-1,TRBJ1-1,NA,TGCAGCGTTGATCGAGGAATTACTGAAGCTTTCTTT,CSVDRGITEAFF
NA,TRBV7-2,TRBJ2-1,NA,TGTGCCAGCAGCTTAGCGCTCAGCGTATACTACAATGAGCAGTTCTTC,CASSLALSVYYNEQFF
NA,TRBV7-2,TRBJ2-6,NA,TGTGCCAGCAAGGTTGGGCTTGGAGTCTCTGGGGCCAACGTCCTGACTTTC,CASKVGLGVSGANVLTF
TRBD1,TRBV6-1,TRBJ1-4,NA,TGTGCCAGCAGTGTACGGACAGGGGGGGGCGAAAAACTGTTTTTT,CASSVRTGGGEKLFF
NA,TRBV6-5,TRBJ1-1,NA,TGTGCCAGCAGTCGGACAGTCATGAACACTGAAGCTTTCTTT,CASSRTVMNTEAFF
NA,TRBV27,TRBJ2-4,NA,TGTGCCAGCAGTGAACGCCCGGGAGCGGAAAACATTCAGTACTTC,CASSERPGAENIQYF
NA,TRBV5-1,TRBJ2-7,NA,TGCGCCAGCAGCTTGTGGGACCACTACGAGCAGTACTTC,CASSLWDHYEQYF
NA,TRBV1,TRBJ1-5,NA,TGCACCAGCAGCTCCCCACGGCCGAGAGGGGGTAGCAATCAGCCCCAGCATTTT,CTSSSPRPRGGSNQPQHF
NA,TRBV7-2,TRBJ2-1,NA,TGTGCCAGCAGCTTGGGAGGGGGGGGTAACAATGAGCAGTTCTTC,CASSLGGGGNNEQFF
TRBD1,TRBV6-6,TRBJ2-7,NA,TGTGCCAGCAGTCGGACAGGGGGCGGCGAGCAGTACTTC,CASSRTGGGEQYF
NA,TRBV5-1,TRBJ2-2,NA,TGCGCCAGCAGCCCGTTAGGGGGGGAGCTGTTTTTT,CASSPLGGELFF
NA,TRBV11-2,TRBJ2-7,NA,TGTGCCAGCAGCTCCATGGCACCAGAGATAATTTGGGGCGAGCAGTACTTC,CASSSMAPEIIWGEQYF
NA,TRBV6-5,TRBJ2-3,NA,TGTGCCAGCAGTTACTCTTCGGGGGCCGCAGATACGCAGTATTTT,CASSYSSGAADTQYF
TRBD2,TRBV6-5,TRBJ2-1,few,TGTGCCAGCAGTGGACTAGCCAACAATGAGCAGTTCTTC,CASSGLANNEQFF
NA,TRBV11-2,TRBJ2-2,NA,TGTGCCAGCAGCTCGGGTTCAACCGGGGAGCTGTTTTTT,CASSSGSTGELFF
NA,TRBV4-2,TRBJ2-1,NA,TGTGCCAGCAGCCAGGCCCCCGTCCATGAGCAGTTCTTC,CASSQAPVHEQFF
NA,TRBV7-7,TRBJ2-5,NA,TGTGCTAGCAGCCACGGGGGTCGCCAAGAGACCCAGTACTTC,CASSHGGRQETQYF
NA,TRBV28,TRBJ1-2,once,TGTGCCAGCAGTTTACGGCTATATGGCTACACCTTC,CASSLRLYGYTF
NA,TRBV4-1,TRBJ2-5,NA,TGCGCCAGCAGCCAAGAGTACGGAGGGACCCAGTACTTC,CASSQEYGGTQYF
TRBD2,TRBV9,TRBJ2-1,once,TGTGCCAGCAGCTCGGGGGGGGGCCTCTACAATGAGCAGTTCTTC,CASSSGGGLYNEQFF
NA,TRBV6-1,TRBJ2-6,NA,TGTGCCAGCAGTGAAGGACCGGGGGCATCTGGGGCCAACGTCCTGACTTTC,CASSEGPGASGANVLTF
TRBD2,TRBV7-2,TRBJ2-1,NA,TGTGCCAGCAGCTTAGAGGGGACTAGCGGGAGGTTTTACAATGAGCAGTTCTTC,CASSLEGTSGRFYNEQFF
NA,TRBV7-7,TRBJ2-1,NA,TGTGCTAGCAGCTCCGACATGAATGAGCAGTTCTTC,CASSSDMNEQFF
NA,TRBV6-5,TRBJ2-7,NA,TGTGCCAGCAGTTACTCTTACCAGGGGAACCACGAGCAGTACTTC,CASSYSYQGNHEQYF
NA,TRBV9,TRBJ1-1,NA,TGTGCCAGCAGCGCTCAAGAAACATCTGAAGCTTTCTTT,CASSAQETSEAFF
NA,TRBV11-1,TRBJ2-5,NA,TGTGCCAGCAGCTTTAGCGGTCGGGAGACCCAGTACTTC,CASSFSGRETQYF
NA,TRBV28,TRBJ2-3,NA,TGTGCCAGCAGTTTTGTAGGTGGCAGACTTGGCACAGATACGCAGTATTTT,CASSFVGGRLGTDTQYF
TRBD1,TRBV27,TRBJ1-1,NA,TGTGCCAGCAGTTTCGGACAGGGGGCAACTGAAGCTTTCTTT,CASSFGQGATEAFF
NA,TRBV27,TRBJ1-5,NA,TGTGCCAGCAGTTTCCAGGGGTTCGAGGGCAATCAGCCCCAGCATTTT,CASSFQGFEGNQPQHF
TRBD1,TRBV5-6,TRBJ2-3,NA,TGTGCCAGCAGCTATGGGACAGGGATTAGAGATACGCAGTATTTT,CASSYGTGIRDTQYF